This T cell receptor beta chain was retrieved from a study of cytomegalovirus exposure and HLA in healthy donors. The CDR3 contains 15 residues. Looked up from germline, CDR1 is GTSNPN and CDR2 is SVGIG (reference sequence). V dropped 0 bases and J dropped 4; count of bases not matched to a gene: 4. Study-wide findings and caveats: Earlier results showed most TCR beta V segments being productive about 87% or about 30% of the time.

PCR involved 60 Vbeta and 13 Jbeta primers. Using immunoSEQ multiplex PCR, the repertoire was profiled, and TCRdb retains in-frame clones only, with some absent. The sample consists of around 180,000 clones, 77% of them appearing once. This clone was detected a few times. Its antigen is currently unknown. This TCR was recovered from a woman between 25 and 40 years old in good health and CMV-seropositive. The specimen was PBMCs. V usage is TRBV30 and J usage is TRBJ2-1, with 9 bases lining up with TRBD2. The chain's CDR3 is CAWSVLLAGYNEQFF. The CDR3 coding sequence is TGTGCCTGGAGTGTACTACTAGCGGGTTACAATGAGCAGTTCTTC.